Below are 23 T cell receptor beta chains sequenced from a single sample in a study of T cell repertoires in aging, cancer and after chemotherapy (dated by TCRdb to between 2018 and 2021). TCR beta rearrangements were amplified from genomic DNA isolated from peripheral blood, not from sorted cells or RNA. Instrument used: Illumina MiSeq. Rearranged TRB sequences spanning V, D and J segments were amplified by multiplex touch-down PCR using a mixed TRB-A/B primer pool. The public reads were reanalyzed by TCRdb: fastp trimming at Q25, MiXCR alignment, in-frame beta chains only. Rows with a matching CDR3 protein are joined into one entry that keeps the most common DNA and genes. The sample table lists 7,000 to 9,000 distinct CDR3 sequences, 35% to 45% of them with a count of one. Around 12% of the sample is held by the ten biggest clonotypes. The sample comprised blood. The source is a human donor with a solid tumor.

V is TRBV19 and J is TRBJ1-4, with 7 bases lining up with TRBD1. V lost 6 bases, J lost 5 bases, and 0 bases stayed unmatched. The CDR3 covers 12 residues. Germline V gives CDR1 LNHDA, CDR2 SQIVND (reference sequence). DNA for the CDR3: TGTGCCAGTAGCAGGGGGAATGAAAAACTGTTTTTT. Amino acids: CASSRGNEKLFF.

The gene calls are TRBV10-3 and TRBJ2-5, with TRBD2 as a possible D gene (6 bases). Germline V gives CDR1 ENHRY, CDR2 SYGVKD. The CDR3 has 15 amino acids. V lost 0 bases and J lost 0, with 8 bases in between. This CDR3 is CAISESLANQETQYF. The DNA of the CDR3 is TGTGCCATCAGTGAGTCGCTAGCGAACCAAGAGACCCAGTACTTC.

This clonotype was seen once. V and J are TRBV24-1 and TRBJ2-1; 8 positions agree with TRBD2. In germline, CDR1 is KGHDR, CDR2 SFDVKD. The CDR3 runs to 13 residues. The J segment lost 8 bases and the V segment lost 9 bases, leaving 8 bases of the junction unmatched. The CDR3 DNA reads TGTGCCACCGGTGGAGCGGGGGTGTATGAGCAGTTCTTC. It yields the protein CATGGAGVYEQFF.

This clonotype was counted only a few times. V and J are TRBV6-5 and TRBJ2-7, with D possibly TRBD1 on 6 matching bases. Germline V gene lookup returns CDR1 MNHEY and CDR2 SVGAGI. V was shortened by 4 bases and J by 2 bases, with 12 bases between the two germline ends. The CDR3 has 14 amino acids. This CDR3 reads CASSSPTGTYEQYF. CDR3 nucleotides: TGTGCCAGCAGTTCCCCAACAGGGACCTACGAGCAGTACTTC.

The chain links TRBV7-6 to TRBJ2-3; weak D call: TRBD2 (5 bases). This CDR3 spans 15 amino acids. Germline V lookup: CDR1 SGHVS, CDR2 FNYEAQ. V lost 5 bases, J lost 6 bases, and 18 bases lay in between. DNA of the CDR3: TGTGCCAGCAGCCCAAACACCGGACTGCTTGATACGCAGTATTTT. Its protein is CASSPNTGLLDTQYF.

The table lists this clonotype with a few counts. The chain employs TRBV11-3 and TRBJ2-7; D may be TRBD1 or TRBD2 (5 bases each). Germline values: CDR1 SGHNT, CDR2 YENEEA. Trimming pared 7 bases from V and 0 bases from J, leaving 13 bases between. The CDR3 consists of 14 residues. The CDR3, as DNA: TGTGCCAGCACCGGGGCTGATACCTCCTACGAGCAGTACTTC. Protein sequence: CASTGADTSYEQYF.

Turning to this clonotype: A junction end diverges from the germline sequence, so it may reflect a read error. The chain joins TRBV11-3 to TRBJ1-1; D might be TRBD1 (6 bases). The CDR3 has 15 residues. Germline values: CDR1 SGHNT, CDR2 YENEEA. The CDR3 loop reads CASSLEGGRYTEAFF. CDR3 bases: TGCGCCAGCAGCTTGGAGGGGGGACGATACACTGAAGCTTTCTTT.

The gene calls are TRBV12-3 or TRBV12-4 and TRBJ2-2, with 9 bases that match TRBD1. The CDR3 consists of 14 residues. V was clipped by 6 bases and J by 4 bases; unmatched bases: 3. The CDR3: CASRGTGSTGELFF. Here the CDR3 DNA reads TGTGCCAGCAGAGGGACAGGGTCCACCGGGGAGCTGTTTTTT.

This sequence joins TRBV5-4 and TRBJ2-2, with D tentatively TRBD1 (6 bases). Trimming stripped 1 base from V and 7 bases from J, with 11 bases between. CDR3 length: 14 amino acids. Germline V gene sequence: CDR1 SGHNT, CDR2 YYREEE (reference sequence). The CDR3 region has the DNA TGTGCCAGCAGCTTGCTCTCAGGGGACGGGGAGCTGTTTTTT. This gives the protein CASSLLSGDGELFF.

The CDR3 loop reads CATGDRGRGEQFF. CDR3 DNA: TGCGCCACCGGGGACAGGGGAAGGGGTGAGCAGTTCTTC. The chain recombines TRBV5-1 with TRBJ2-1; 10 positions match TRBD1. The CDR3 runs 13 residues. Germline V gene sequence: CDR1 SGHRS, CDR2 YFSETQ. V dropped 9 bases and J dropped 9; count of bases not matched to a gene: 9.

This clonotype came up a few times. The genes are TRBV6-6 and TRBJ1-4; 8 bases map to TRBD1. CDR1 and CDR2 from the germline V gene are MNHNY and SVGAGI (reference sequence). This CDR3 contains 14 residues. The V segment lost 6 bases and the J segment 4 bases; nucleotides outside the gene matches: 4. This chain's CDR3 is CASRQTGVNEKLFF. Written as DNA, the CDR3 is TGTGCCAGCAGACAGACAGGGGTTAATGAAAAACTGTTTTTT.

This clonotype was counted a few times. This chain connects TRBV12-3 or TRBV12-4 to TRBJ2-1, with a weak D call TRBD1 (5 bases). V gave up 1 base and J gave up 7 bases, with 11 bases separating them. This CDR3 has 14 amino acids. The CDR3 is CASSLGREVNEQFF. The CDR3 nucleotides are TGTGCCAGCAGTTTAGGCAGGGAAGTAAATGAGCAGTTCTTC.

This clonotype appeared a few times. The chain combines TRBV5-6 with TRBJ1-5; D unclear. This CDR3 is 14 amino acids long. V lost 0 bases, J lost 8 bases, and 12 bases lay in between. In germline, CDR1 is SGHDT, CDR2 YYEEEE. The CDR3 nucleotides read TGTGCCAGCAGCTTGGGCCAGGACGGCGAGCCCCAGCATTTT. It is translated as CASSLGQDGEPQHF.

By sample fraction, this clonotype is medium-sized (0.01 to 0.1%). CDR3 in DNA: TGCAGCGTCCAAGGACAGCTAGGAAATGAAAAACTGTTTTTT. As protein: CSVQGQLGNEKLFF. This chain uses TRBV29-1 with TRBJ1-4; perhaps TRBD1 as D (6 bases). The CDR3 totals 14 residues. V was pared by 6 bases and J by 5 bases, with 16 bases between. Germline loops: CDR1 SQVTM, CDR2 ANQGSEA.

This clonotype was recorded only once. This chain links TRBV11-3 with TRBJ2-5; D ambiguous. V gave up 7 bases and J gave up 0 bases, with 12 bases separating them. Germline V gives CDR1 SGHNT, CDR2 YENEEA. The CDR3 has 14 residues. The CDR3 coding sequence is TGTGCCAGCATCCTCGACCTATACCAAGAGACCCAGTACTTC. It yields the protein CASILDLYQETQYF. The whole variable domain, filled in from reference TRBV11-3 and TRBJ2-5, reads EAGVVQSPRYKIIEKKQPVAFWCNPISGHNTLYWYLQNLGQGPELLIRYENEEAVDDSQLPKDRFSAERLKGVDSTLKIQPAELGDSAVYLCASILDLYQETQYFGPGTRLLVL.

Only a few counts were recorded for this clonotype. V gene TRBV20-1 combines with J gene TRBJ2-7, with 8 nucleotides matching TRBD1. CDR1 and CDR2 from the germline V gene are DFQATT and SNEGSKA (reference sequence). V shed 3 bases and J 2 bases; nucleotides not matched to a gene: 15. This CDR3 has 17 amino acids. CDR3 nucleotide sequence: TGCAGTGCTAGGAGCCCCCCCAGCCTGGACAGGGCCTACGAGCAGTACTTC. It specifies CSARSPPSLDRAYEQYF.

V and J are TRBV19 and TRBJ1-4; 8 nucleotides agree with TRBD1. J gave up 6 bases and V 5 bases, and 8 bases lay outside the gene matches. This CDR3 is built from 15 residues. From germline, CDR1 is LNHDA and CDR2 SQIVND (reference sequence). CDR3 region: CASSHYQGAHEKLFF. As DNA, the CDR3 is TGTGCCAGTAGTCATTACCAGGGGGCGCATGAAAAACTGTTTTTT.

Points on this clonotype: The DNA is omitted, as the CDR3 cannot be located on it reliably, and the CDR3 follows TCRdb's listing. The chain employs TRBV7-5 and TRBJ1-4. TRBV7-5 is given as a pseudogene. The CDR3 region is 17 residues in length, termini included. This CDR3 reads CISVPEAPTRRPEKLFF.

This chain joins TRBV6-6 and TRBJ1-2; 7 bases agree with TRBD1. This CDR3 is 15 amino acids long. J lost 2 bases, V lost 6 bases, and 9 bases had no gene match. From germline, CDR1 is MNHNY and CDR2 SVGAGI (reference sequence). The CDR3 reads CASRSRQGGNYGYTF. Written as DNA, the CDR3 is TGTGCCAGCAGGTCTAGACAGGGAGGGAACTATGGCTACACCTTC.

The chain carries TRBV20-1 and TRBJ2-5, with no clear D. V was trimmed by 3 bases and J by 1 base, leaving 9 bases between them. The CDR3 loop spans 13 amino acids. From germline, CDR1 is DFQATT and CDR2 SNEGSKA (reference sequence). The CDR3 here is CSASVLVQETQYF. The CDR3 bases are TGCAGTGCTAGCGTTCTAGTCCAAGAGACCCAGTACTTC.

The J gene is TRBJ1-1, the V gene TRBV6-5; possible D gene TRBD1, 5 bases. The CDR3 runs 16 residues. Germline values: CDR1 MNHEY, CDR2 SVGAGI. Trimming took 0 bases from V and 1 from J, leaving 12 bases between them. CDR3 nucleotides: TGTGCCAGCAGTTACTCGAGAGGGGAATGGAACACTGAAGCTTTCTTT. This translates into CASSYSRGEWNTEAFF.

This clonotype has a handful of counts. The genes are TRBV6-2 or TRBV6-3 and TRBJ2-7; D not certain. V was cut by 2 bases and J by 2 bases, with 4 bases left in between. The germline V gene encodes CDR1 MNHEY and CDR2 SVGEGT. The CDR3 consists of 12 residues. CDR3 sequence: CASSYGPYEQYF. DNA for the CDR3: TGTGCCAGCAGTTACGGTCCCTACGAGCAGTACTTC.

This sequence joins TRBV27 and TRBJ2-1, with D hard to call. This CDR3 comprises 15 residues. V shed 5 bases and J shed 9 bases, with 20 bases lying between them. Germline V gene data show CDR1 as MNHEY and CDR2 as SMNVEV (reference sequence). The DNA of the CDR3 is TGTGCCAGCAGTCCATTATATCGAGCAGACGGTGAGCAGTTCTTC. As protein: CASSPLYRADGEQFF.